Shown below are 32 T cell receptor beta chains from a single sample sequenced in a study of blood T cell repertoires in COVID-19. TCRdb's copy holds only in-frame clones and misses some; the assay was immunoSEQ multiplex PCR. The sample has roughly 200,000 clones; approximately 85% are singletons. Material: peripheral blood. Source of these receptors: a man in his sixties with acute or convalescent COVID-19.

V and J are TRBV5-1 and TRBJ2-7; 10 nucleotides agree with TRBD2. V was clipped by 5 bases and J by 1 base; unmatched bases: 9. The length of the CDR3 is 16 residues. Germline CDR1 SGHRS, CDR2 YFSETQ. CDR3 in amino acids: CASRRASGSVSYEQYF. For the CDR3, the DNA is TGCGCCAGCAGGAGGGCTAGCGGGAGTGTATCCTACGAGCAGTACTTC.

The chain uses TRBV9 and TRBJ2-2, with TRBD2 matching 7 bases. The CDR3 length is 17 residues. The V gene's germline CDR1 is SGDLS and CDR2 YYNGEE. V was pared by 4 bases and J by 0 bases, with 9 bases of the junction left unmatched. In nucleotides, the CDR3 is TGTGCCAGCAGCCTACCCGAGCGGGACGCGAACACCGGGGAGCTGTTTTTT. Translated, it gives CASSLPERDANTGELFF. Combining the CDR3 with reference TRBV9 and TRBJ2-2 gives the whole variable domain DSGVTQTPKHLITATGQRVTLRCSPRSGDLSVYWYQQSLDQGLQFLIQYYNGEERAKGNILERFSAQQFPDLHSELNLSSLELGDSALYFCASSLPERDANTGELFFGEGSRLTVL.

With regard to this clone: Other DNA sequences in the same sample also yield this CDR3. The chain links TRBV27 to TRBJ1-3; D call uncertain. The germline gives CDR1 MNHEY, CDR2 SMNVEV (reference sequence). The CDR3 runs to 13 residues. Trimming stripped 6 bases from V and 0 bases from J, with 6 bases between. The CDR3 region has the DNA TGTGCCAGCAGCTCGAGCTCTGGAAACACCATATATTTT. This translates into CASSSSSGNTIYF.

The V and J genes are TRBV7-3 and TRBJ2-3, with TRBD2 matching over 8 bases. The CDR3 has 18 amino acids. V was clipped by 2 bases and J by 2 bases; unmatched bases: 12. The germline V gene has CDR1 SGHTA and CDR2 FQGTGA. The CDR3 nucleotides are TGTGCCAGCAGCTTAGGGTCCAGCGGGAGAACTTTCACAGATACGCAGTATTTT. Translating it yields CASSLGSSGRTFTDTQYF.

The chain combines TRBV28 with TRBJ2-7; D ambiguous. The V end was cut by 2 bases, the J end by 0 bases, with 8 bases between. The CDR3 totals 14 residues. From germline, CDR1 is MDHEN and CDR2 SYDVKM. The CDR3, as DNA: TGTGCCAGCAGTTTACCTCCGAGCTCCTACGAGCAGTACTTC. Its translation: CASSLPPSSYEQYF.

This CDR3 is CASSDRGYGYTF. In DNA form, the CDR3 reads TGTGCCAGCAGCGACAGGGGGTATGGCTACACCTTC. The V gene is TRBV28, the J gene TRBJ1-2, with TRBD1 matching 9 bases. J was trimmed by 5 bases and V by 6 bases; bases with no gene match: 1. The CDR3 totals 12 residues. Germline V gives CDR1 MDHEN, CDR2 SYDVKM.

The genes are TRBV29-1 and TRBJ2-1, with 12 bases lining up with TRBD2. This CDR3 has 16 amino acids. Germline CDR1 and CDR2: SQVTM and ANQGSEA. J lost 5 bases, V lost 1 base, and 6 bases had no gene match. CDR3 sequence reads: CSVEGLAGERNNEQFF. The DNA for the CDR3 is TGCAGCGTTGAAGGACTAGCGGGAGAAAGAAACAATGAGCAGTTCTTC.

The chain carries TRBV9 and TRBJ2-7, with 7 bases lining up with TRBD1. V trimming: 3 bases; J trimming: 3 bases; junction bases outside the gene matches: 15. Looked up from germline, CDR1 is SGDLS and CDR2 is YYNGEE. There are 17 residues in the CDR3. This CDR3 is CASSALAVGQGDYEQYF. In DNA, the CDR3 is TGTGCCAGCAGCGCCCTGGCGGTGGGGCAGGGGGACTACGAGCAGTACTTC.

This clone was observed a few times. The chain is built from TRBV28 and TRBJ1-3; D is ambiguous. Trimming took 8 bases from V and 11 from J, leaving 13 bases between them. Germline values: CDR1 MDHEN, CDR2 SYDVKM. The CDR3 contains 11 residues. In DNA, the CDR3 is TGTGCCAGCGACGACCCGAGCGCCATATATTTT. It codes for CASDDPSAIYF.

This clone was counted between two and nine times. CDR3 sequence reads: CASSQDVGALPNEKLFF. For the CDR3, the DNA is TGTGCCAGCAGCCAAGATGTAGGGGCGCTGCCTAATGAAAAACTGTTTTTT. The chain couples TRBV4-2 to TRBJ1-4, with a possible D match to TRBD1 (5 bases). Germline-derived CDR1 and CDR2 are LGHNA and YNFKEQ. The CDR3 totals 17 residues. The V gene lost 0 bases and the J gene lost 3 bases, with 14 bases spanning the gap.

The V and J genes are TRBV3-1 (or the pseudogene TRBV3-2) and TRBJ1-3, with D hard to call. From germline, CDR1 is LGHDT and CDR2 YNNKEL (reference sequence). With 4 bases removed from V and 7 bases from J, the gap between germline ends came to 5 bases. The CDR3 consists of 11 residues. In DNA, the CDR3 is TGTGCCAGCAGCCGAGGGAACACCATATATTTT. Encoded protein: CASSRGNTIYF.

The V and J genes are TRBV27 and TRBJ2-7, with 8 bases aligning to TRBD2. The CDR3 sequence is 14 residues long. CDR1 is MNHEY, CDR2 SMNVEV, per germline (reference sequence). V was clipped by 3 bases and J by 4 bases; unmatched bases: 5. The CDR3 reads CASSFISGNYEQYF. The CDR3, as DNA: TGTGCCAGCAGTTTCATTAGCGGGAATTACGAGCAGTACTTC.

The gene calls are TRBV6-1 and TRBJ2-2; 9 bases agree with TRBD1. Germline V gene data show CDR1 as MNHNS and CDR2 as SASEGT. The CDR3 has 19 residues. Trimming cost V 4 bases and J 1 base; bases outside gene matches: 13. The CDR3 loop is CASSVLIFGTGWNTGELFF. The CDR3 region has the DNA TGTGCCAGCAGTGTTCTCATCTTCGGGACAGGGTGGAACACCGGGGAGCTGTTTTTT.

The CDR3 loop reads CASSLVPGADKFF. The CDR3 DNA sequence: TGTGCCAGCAGCTTGGTCCCAGGGGCCGATAAGTTCTTC. The V call is TRBV5-6, the J call TRBJ2-1, with D possibly TRBD1 on 6 matching bases. Trimming left V 0 bases short and J 14 bases short, with 15 bases between. The CDR3 sequence is 13 residues long. Germline V gene lookup returns CDR1 SGHDT and CDR2 YYEEEE.

The chain combines TRBV5-1 with TRBJ2-1, with 9 positions matching TRBD2. Trimming cost V 4 bases and J 3 bases; bases outside gene matches: 11. Germline V gene lookup returns CDR1 SGHRS and CDR2 YFSETQ. The CDR3 extends over 17 amino acids. The CDR3 nucleotides read TGCGCCAGCAGCGTGGATTTAGCGGGAGTATTCTACAATGAGCAGTTCTTC. Protein product: CASSVDLAGVFYNEQFF.

The chain carries TRBV7-8 and TRBJ2-5, with 10 bases fitting TRBD2. CDR1 and CDR2 (germline): SGHVS, FQNEAQ. Trimming cost V 7 bases and J 6 bases; bases outside gene matches: 5. The CDR3 has 13 residues. This CDR3 reads CASNPGLAQTQYF. CDR3 DNA sequence: TGTGCCAGCAACCCGGGACTAGCGCAGACCCAGTACTTC.

The rearrangement links TRBV6-2 or TRBV6-3 to TRBJ2-2, with TRBD1 identical over 8 bases. This CDR3 spans 14 amino acids. Trimming cost V 5 bases and J 7 bases; bases outside gene matches: 6. Germline V gives CDR1 MNHEY, CDR2 SVGEGT. CDR3 DNA: TGTGCCAGCAGTGACAGGGGCCCGGGCGGGGAGCTGTTTTTT. It encodes CASSDRGPGGELFF.

The CDR3 here is CASSHRNNYEQYF. In nucleotides, the CDR3 is TGTGCCAGCAGCCACAGGAACAACTACGAGCAGTACTTC. This chain links TRBV14 with TRBJ2-7; no definite D call. Trimming took 3 bases from V and 3 from J, leaving 9 bases between them. The germline gives CDR1 SGHDN, CDR2 FVKESK. CDR3 length: 13 residues.

The chain combines TRBV2 with TRBJ1-5; D is uncertain. CDR1 SNHLY and CDR2 FYNNEI come from the germline V gene. This CDR3 has 15 residues. V gave up 7 bases and J gave up 4 bases, with 17 bases separating them. The DNA of the CDR3 is TGTGCCAGCAAAAAAGGAGGGAATAGGAATCAGCCCCAGCATTTT. Amino acids: CASKKGGNRNQPQHF.

The chain combines TRBV2 with TRBJ2-7; D call uncertain. This CDR3 region has 14 residues. The V end lost 3 bases, the J end lost 2 bases, and 11 bases lay between the germline ends. The germline V gene encodes CDR1 SNHLY and CDR2 FYNNEI. In DNA form, the CDR3 reads TGTGCCAGCAGTGAGGTGCGAGCTGCCTACGAGCAGTACTTC. Translation: CASSEVRAAYEQYF.

The gene calls are TRBV19 and TRBJ2-2; D is unresolved. The CDR3 spans 14 residues. V dropped 5 bases and J dropped 3 bases, with 10 bases sitting between them. From germline, CDR1 is LNHDA and CDR2 SQIVND (reference sequence). The CDR3 sequence is CASSETLHTGELFF. CDR3 sequence (DNA): TGTGCCAGTAGTGAGACTTTACACACCGGGGAGCTGTTTTTT. The full variable domain, in which reference TRBV19 and TRBJ2-2 provide the parts outside the CDR3, is DGGITQSPKYLFRKEGQNVTLSCEQNLNHDAMYWYRQDPGQGLRLIYYSQIVNDFQKGDIAEGYSVSREKKESFPLTVTSAQKNPTAFYLCASSETLHTGELFFGEGSRLTVL.

Of note for this clone: A read error may account for a junction end that differs from germline. This chain joins TRBV27 and TRBJ2-1; 10 bases line up with TRBD2. Germline V gene data show CDR1 as MNHEY and CDR2 as SMNVEV (reference sequence). CDR3 size: 17 residues. The CDR3 sequence is CASSLSPLAGVYNEQFF. The CDR3 region has the DNA TGTGCCAGCAGTCTATCACCCCTAGCGGGAGTCTACAATGAGCAGTTCTTC.

V usage is TRBV25-1 and J usage is TRBJ1-4; D gene unclear. V was pared by 7 bases and J by 0 bases, with 9 bases between. The V gene's germline CDR1 is MGHDK and CDR2 SYGVNS. The CDR3 contains 14 residues. CDR3 sequence (DNA): TGTGCCAGCACCCCAGGTACAACTAATGAAAAACTGTTTTTT. The encoded protein is CASTPGTTNEKLFF.

V usage is TRBV19 and J usage is TRBJ1-1; weak D call: TRBD1 (6 bases). CDR1 and CDR2 from the germline V gene are LNHDA and SQIVND (reference sequence). CDR3 length equals 15 residues. Trimming cost V 5 bases and J 1 base, with 14 bases left between them. CDR3 residues: CASSLNRAGNTEAFF. CDR3 DNA: TGTGCCAGTAGTCTAAACAGGGCTGGGAACACTGAAGCTTTCTTT.

The rearrangement joins TRBV7-2 to TRBJ2-7; D unclear. This CDR3 is built from 11 residues. Germline V lookup: CDR1 SGHTA, CDR2 FQGNSA. V was pared by 9 bases and J by 3 bases, with 9 bases between. CDR3 in amino acids: CASRTVYEQYF. The CDR3 DNA reads TGTGCCAGTAGAACCGTCTACGAGCAGTACTTC.

The chain employs TRBV6-1 and TRBJ1-6, with D unresolved. Germline V CDR1 and CDR2: MNHNS, SASEGT. The CDR3 extends over 13 amino acids. Trimming pared 3 bases from V and 4 bases from J, leaving 4 bases between. This CDR3 is CASSDTYNSPLHF. In DNA, the CDR3 is TGTGCCAGCAGTGACACATATAATTCACCCCTCCACTTT.

V and J are TRBV9 and TRBJ1-2; weak D call: TRBD1 (6 bases). Trimming took 4 bases from V and 4 from J, leaving 11 bases between them. There are 13 residues in the CDR3. Germline V gene lookup returns CDR1 SGDLS and CDR2 YYNGEE. CDR3 region: CASSLTGSYGYTF. The DNA for the CDR3 is TGTGCCAGCAGCTTAACAGGGTCCTATGGCTACACCTTC. The whole variable domain, filled in from reference TRBV9 and TRBJ1-2, reads DSGVTQTPKHLITATGQRVTLRCSPRSGDLSVYWYQQSLDQGLQFLIQYYNGEERAKGNILERFSAQQFPDLHSELNLSSLELGDSALYFCASSLTGSYGYTFGSGTRLTVV.

The chain employs TRBV4-1 and TRBJ1-3; TRBD1 matches at 7 bases. The junction had 7 bases not matched to a gene; V was cut back by 5 bases and J by 0 bases. Per the germline V gene, CDR1 is MGHRA and CDR2 is YSYEKL. The CDR3 contains 16 residues. The CDR3: CASSSDRVRSGNTIYF. CDR3 coding DNA: TGCGCCAGCAGCTCAGACAGGGTGCGCTCTGGAAACACCATATATTTT.

The chain employs TRBV11-3 and TRBJ2-1; TRBD2 matches at 7 bases. Germline V gives CDR1 SGHNT, CDR2 YENEEA. CDR3 size: 11 residues. J was trimmed by 7 bases and V by 8 bases; bases with no gene match: 2. The CDR3 coding sequence is TGTGCCAGCGGGAGGGATAATGAGCAGTTCTTC. This codes for CASGRDNEQFF. The whole variable domain, remainder taken from reference TRBV11-3 and TRBJ2-1, is EAGVVQSPRYKIIEKKQPVAFWCNPISGHNTLYWYLQNLGQGPELLIRYENEEAVDDSQLPKDRFSAERLKGVDSTLKIQPAELGDSAVYLCASGRDNEQFFGPGTRLTVL.

This chain uses TRBV28 with TRBJ2-1, with D maybe TRBD1 (6 bases). The ends were cut back, 2 bases at V and 8 bases at J, with 10 bases in the middle. Germline values: CDR1 MDHEN, CDR2 SYDVKM. The CDR3 length is 13 residues. The CDR3 loop reads CASSLTGWYEQFF. In DNA, the CDR3 is TGTGCCAGCAGTTTAACAGGGTGGTATGAGCAGTTCTTC. The entire variable domain, with the rest obtained from reference TRBV28 and TRBJ2-1, is as follows: DVKVTQSSRYLVKRTGEKVFLECVQDMDHENMFWYRQDPGLGLRLIYFSYDVKMKEKGDIPEGYSVSREKKERFSLILESASTNQTSMYLCASSLTGWYEQFFGPGTRLTVL.

This clone has only a few counts. V gene TRBV29-1 combines with J gene TRBJ1-4; 9 bases fit TRBD1. This CDR3 comprises 13 residues. V was clipped by 3 bases and J by 4 bases; unmatched bases: 0. Germline V gives CDR1 SQVTM, CDR2 ANQGSEA. This CDR3 is CSVEGQGNEKLFF. In DNA form, the CDR3 reads TGCAGCGTTGAGGGACAGGGTAATGAAAAACTGTTTTTT.

As concerns this clone: At one end, the junction sequence differs from germline, possibly due to a read error. The J gene is TRBJ2-3, the V gene TRBV27; D is perhaps TRBD2 (5 bases). The germline CDR1 and CDR2 sequences are MNHEY and SMNVEV (reference sequence). The CDR3 covers 14 residues. Here the CDR3 reads CASSEGSLADTQYF. The CDR3 DNA sequence: TGTGCCAGCAGTGAGGGCTCCCTTGCAGATACACAGTATTTT.